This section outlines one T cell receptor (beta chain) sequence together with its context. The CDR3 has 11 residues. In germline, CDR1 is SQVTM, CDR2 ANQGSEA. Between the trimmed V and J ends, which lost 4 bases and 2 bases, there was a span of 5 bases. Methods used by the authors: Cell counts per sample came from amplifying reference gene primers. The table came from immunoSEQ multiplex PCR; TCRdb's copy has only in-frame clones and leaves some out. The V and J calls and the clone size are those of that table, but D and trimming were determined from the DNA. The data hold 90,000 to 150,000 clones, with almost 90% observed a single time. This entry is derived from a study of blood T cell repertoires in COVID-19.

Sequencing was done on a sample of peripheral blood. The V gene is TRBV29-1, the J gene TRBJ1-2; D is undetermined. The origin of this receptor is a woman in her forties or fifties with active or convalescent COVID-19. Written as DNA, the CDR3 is TGCAGCGTTGTTCAGAACTATGGCTACACCTTC. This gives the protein CSVVQNYGYTF.